What follows are 23 T cell receptor beta chains derived from one specimen sequenced in a study of cytomegalovirus exposure and HLA in healthy donors (dated by TCRdb to about 2017). Preparation of the library involved the immunoSEQ multiplex PCR assay. A mixture of 60 forward primers for TCR Vbeta segments and 13 reverse primers for TCR Jbeta segments was used in the multiplex PCR. TCRdb took over this immuneACCESS table, retaining in-frame rearrangements with V and J assigned. Such tables are incomplete; in checked studies, under half of the missing clones stem from an unresolved V gene, and the remainder is unexplained. This sample gives about 150,000 clones in total; 80% to 85% of them show up just once. The ten largest clones represent 0.38% of the sample. Material: PBMCs. Every receptor here comes from a boy between 2 and 10 years old in good health and CMV-seronegative.

This clone was detected once. This chain connects TRBV6-5 to TRBJ2-1, with 9 bases that match TRBD2. Trimming cost V 3 bases and J 7 bases; bases outside gene matches: 7. Germline CDR1 reads MNHEY; CDR2 reads SVGAGI. CDR3 size: 15 residues. The CDR3 loop reads CASSYRREGGNEQFF. The CDR3 DNA follows: TGTGCCAGCAGTTATCGGCGGGAGGGCGGGAATGAGCAGTTCTTC.

The V gene is TRBV19, the J gene TRBJ2-7; 7 bases align to TRBD1. V shed 3 bases, J shed 3 bases, and the junction held 5 bases outside the gene matches. This CDR3 is 14 amino acids long. The V gene's germline CDR1 is LNHDA and CDR2 SQIVND (reference sequence). Here the CDR3 DNA reads TGTGCCAGTAGTATCGACAGGGCGAGCTACGAGCAGTACTTC. Its protein is CASSIDRASYEQYF. Filled out from reference TRBV19 and TRBJ2-7, the complete variable domain reads DGGITQSPKYLFRKEGQNVTLSCEQNLNHDAMYWYRQDPGQGLRLIYYSQIVNDFQKGDIAEGYSVSREKKESFPLTVTSAQKNPTAFYLCASSIDRASYEQYFGPGTRLTVT.

This clone was found once. V gene TRBV5-4 combines with J gene TRBJ1-2; D remains unclear. Germline assignment: CDR1 SGHNT and CDR2 YYREEE (reference sequence). CDR3 length equals 13 residues. With 0 bases removed from V and 8 bases from J, the gap between germline ends came to 11 bases. DNA for the CDR3: TGTGCCAGCAGCTTGGGCGTCCGGGGAGGCTACACCTTC. Residues: CASSLGVRGGYTF.

The V gene is TRBV7-9, the J gene TRBJ2-2; TRBD2 might be the D (5 bases). The germline V and J ends were trimmed by 5 bases and 4 bases, with 20 bases remaining between them. Germline CDR1 is SEHNR and CDR2 is FQNEAQ (reference sequence). The CDR3 is made up of 17 amino acids. In nucleotides, the CDR3 is TGTGCCAGCAGCCCGCATGGAGGACCTGAACCCACCGGGGAGCTGTTTTTT. Translating it yields CASSPHGGPEPTGELFF.

The rearrangement joins TRBV6-1 to TRBJ2-7; 7 nucleotides line up with TRBD2. The junction had 12 bases not matched to a gene; V was cut back by 1 base and J by 0 bases. Looked up from germline, CDR1 is MNHNS and CDR2 is SASEGT. This CDR3 is built from 18 residues. CDR3 sequence reads: CASSEEVGGILNSYEQYF. CDR3 coding DNA: TGTGCCAGCAGTGAAGAGGTGGGAGGGATTTTAAACTCCTACGAGCAGTACTTC.

The J gene is TRBJ2-3, the V gene TRBV5-1; TRBD2 matches 8 bases. This CDR3 is 15 amino acids long. Germline CDR1 SGHRS, CDR2 YFSETQ. Unmatched junction bases numbered 4, after V lost 4 bases and J lost 0 bases. The CDR3 nucleotides are TGCGCCAGCAGCCCCACTAGCGGAAGCACAGATACGCAGTATTTT. This gives the protein CASSPTSGSTDTQYF.

CDR3 sequence reads: CASSFGQWAGGNEQFF. Here the CDR3 DNA reads TGCGCCAGCAGCTTTGGGCAATGGGCGGGAGGTAATGAGCAGTTCTTC. The J gene is TRBJ2-1, the V gene TRBV5-1; TRBD2 aligns across 8 bases. CDR1 is SGHRS, CDR2 YFSETQ, per germline. The CDR3 is made up of 16 amino acids. V lost 2 bases, J lost 7 bases, and 11 bases stayed unmatched.

The rearrangement joins TRBV27 to TRBJ2-3; no definite D call. The germline V and J ends were trimmed by 2 bases and 0 bases, with 3 bases remaining between them. CDR1 MNHEY and CDR2 SMNVEV come from the germline V gene (reference sequence). This CDR3 comprises 13 residues. The CDR3 region has the DNA TGTGCCAGCAGTTTAGAGAGCACAGATACGCAGTATTTT. This codes for CASSLESTDTQYF.

V gene TRBV10-2 combines with J gene TRBJ2-5, with TRBD2 matching 14 bases. Near its end, the DNA agrees better with TRBJ2-7, so the J call may be wrong. The germline gives CDR1 WSHSY, CDR2 SAAADI. The CDR3 has 14 amino acids. The CDR3 protein is CASGTSGGSSEQYF. CDR3 DNA sequence: TGCGCCAGCGGGACTAGCGGGGGTTCGAGCGAGCAGTACTTC.

This sequence joins TRBV2 and TRBJ1-2, with 12 bases that match TRBD1. This CDR3 has 13 amino acids. Trimming took 6 bases from V and 8 from J; bases not matched to a gene: 4. CDR1 and CDR2 (germline): SNHLY, FYNNEI. In DNA, the CDR3 is TGTGCCAGCAGGGGGACAGGGGGCGCGGGCTACACCTTC. Amino acids: CASRGTGGAGYTF.

The sample holds a few counts of this clone. The chain uses TRBV6-5 and TRBJ1-1, with D unresolved. V gave up 6 bases and J gave up 1 base, with 12 bases separating them. This CDR3 has 14 residues. Germline lookup yields CDR1 MNHEY and CDR2 SVGAGI. The DNA for the CDR3 is TGTGCCAGCAGCCCTATTCGTTGGAACACTGAAGCTTTCTTT. It is translated as CASSPIRWNTEAFF.

This clone has a single count. The CDR3 DNA is TGTGCCAGCAGCTTGGCGGGCCAGGGGCTCCAGAGCTCCTACGAGCAGTACTTC. Translated: CASSLAGQGLQSSYEQYF. The chain uses TRBV5-6 and TRBJ2-7; D might be TRBD1 (6 bases). CDR1 and CDR2 (germline): SGHDT, YYEEEE. This CDR3 has 18 residues. Trimming left V 0 bases short and J 0 bases short, with 19 bases between.

This chain connects TRBV19 to TRBJ2-3, with D possibly being TRBD2 (5 bases). This CDR3 is built from 15 residues. The germline CDR1 and CDR2 sequences are LNHDA and SQIVND (reference sequence). V was cut by 3 bases and J by 8 bases, with 18 bases left in between. CDR3 nucleotides: TGTGCCAGTAGTATGAACGTGGCGGGTGGTCGTACGCAGTATTTT. It specifies CASSMNVAGGRTQYF.

The rearrangement uses TRBV5-1 and TRBJ2-2, with D perhaps matching TRBD1 (6 bases). This CDR3 has 16 residues. Germline V gene data show CDR1 as SGHRS and CDR2 as YFSETQ. V lost 4 bases and J 2 bases, leaving 15 bases between the germline ends. The DNA for the CDR3 is TGCGCCAGCAGCACCCGTAGGGACATTAACACCGGGGAGCTGTTTTTT. Encoded protein: CASSTRRDINTGELFF.

V usage is TRBV5-4 and J usage is TRBJ2-5, with 9 positions matching TRBD2. Germline V CDR1 and CDR2: SGHNT, YYREEE (reference sequence). The CDR3 is made up of 17 amino acids. J lost 0 bases, V lost 5 bases, and 11 bases had no gene match. CDR3 in amino acids: CASRPHSGRSNQETQYF. CDR3 sequence (DNA): TGTGCCAGCAGACCCCACAGCGGGAGGTCAAACCAAGAGACCCAGTACTTC.

This chain connects TRBV5-1 to TRBJ2-5; 13 bases line up with TRBD2. This CDR3 contains 15 residues. V was pared by 4 bases and J by 5 bases, with 5 bases of the junction left unmatched. Looked up from germline, CDR1 is SGHRS and CDR2 is YFSETQ. For the CDR3, the DNA is TGCGCCAGCAGCCGAGGGACTAGCGGGATGGAGACCCAGTACTTC. Its protein is CASSRGTSGMETQYF.

The CDR3 DNA follows: TGTGCCAGCAGTAGCGGACTAGCGGGAGATTGGCACGAGCAGTACTTC. Encoded protein: CASSSGLAGDWHEQYF. V gene TRBV11-1 combines with J gene TRBJ2-7; 13 positions agree with TRBD2. CDR1 SGHAT and CDR2 FQDESV come from the germline V gene (reference sequence). The CDR3 sequence is 16 residues long. V dropped 6 bases and J dropped 5; count of bases not matched to a gene: 10.

The chain recombines TRBV5-1 with TRBJ1-1; D gene unclear. CDR1 and CDR2 (germline): SGHRS, YFSETQ. This CDR3 is built from 15 residues. V gave up 0 bases and J gave up 1 base, with 10 bases separating them. CDR3 in amino acids: CASSLEVEENTEAFF. The CDR3 DNA reads TGCGCCAGCAGCTTGGAGGTCGAGGAGAACACTGAAGCTTTCTTT.

The chain is built from TRBV11-2 and TRBJ2-1; the match to TRBD2 covers 8 bases. This CDR3 comprises 16 residues. In germline, CDR1 is SGHAT, CDR2 FQNNGV. After removal of 2 bases from V and 2 bases from J, the junction contained 5 bases not matched to a gene. The CDR3 spells CASSLRGGLAYNEQFF. CDR3 bases: TGTGCCAGCAGCTTAAGGGGGGGACTAGCCTACAATGAGCAGTTCTTC.

The V call is TRBV13, the J call TRBJ2-5; 14 bases fit TRBD2. The J call may be wrong; the DNA end is better matched by TRBJ2-7. This CDR3 spans 15 amino acids. Germline V CDR1 and CDR2: PRHDT, FYEKMQ (reference sequence). The DNA of the CDR3 is TGTGCCAGCAGCAGACTAGCGGGAGGGGATGACGAGCAGTACTTC. Its translation: CASSRLAGGDDEQYF.

The chain is built from TRBV2 and TRBJ2-7; the match to TRBD1 covers 8 bases. CDR1 is SNHLY and CDR2 is FYNNEI in the germline V gene. V was pared by 5 bases and J by 1 base, with 10 bases of the junction left unmatched. The CDR3 runs 16 residues. CDR3 residues: CASSWLVGTGSYEQYF. In DNA, the CDR3 is TGTGCCAGCAGTTGGCTCGTCGGGACAGGTTCCTACGAGCAGTACTTC.

This chain joins TRBV15 and TRBJ1-1, with a possible D match to TRBD1 (5 bases). Trimming removed 0 bases at V and 7 bases at J, with 9 bases between. The V gene's germline CDR1 is LNHNV and CDR2 YYDKDF (reference sequence). CDR3 length: 13 amino acids. CDR3 protein: CATSRDLGGEAFF. As DNA, the CDR3 is TGTGCCACCAGCAGAGATTTGGGGGGTGAAGCTTTCTTT.

This chain connects TRBV19 to TRBJ1-2, with D unresolved. Per the germline V gene, CDR1 is LNHDA and CDR2 is SQIVND (reference sequence). Trimming cost V 2 bases and J 4 bases, with 8 bases left between them. CDR3 size: 13 residues. In DNA form, the CDR3 reads TGTGCCAGTAGTATAATACTCGGCTATGGCTACACCTTC. Translated: CASSIILGYGYTF. Together with reference TRBV19 and TRBJ1-2, the CDR3 gives the full variable domain: DGGITQSPKYLFRKEGQNVTLSCEQNLNHDAMYWYRQDPGQGLRLIYYSQIVNDFQKGDIAEGYSVSREKKESFPLTVTSAQKNPTAFYLCASSIILGYGYTFGSGTRLTVV.